Shown below are 26 T cell receptor beta chains from a single sample sequenced in a study of T cell changes during pregnancy in multiple sclerosis. Sequenced by immunoSEQ multiplex PCR; TCRdb stores in-frame clones only, minus some. The sample yields approximately 83,000 clones, around 93% seen once. Here the sequenced sample was peripheral blood, taken in the third trimester of pregnancy. These receptors all come from a female donor with multiple sclerosis, enrolled in a pregnancy study.

The chain is built from TRBV7-3 and TRBJ2-3, with 11 bases identical to TRBD2. From germline, CDR1 is SGHTA and CDR2 FQGTGA. This CDR3 is built from 15 residues. After removal of 2 bases from V and 5 bases from J, the junction contained 3 bases not matched to a gene. CDR3 region: CASSLPTSGIDTQYF. In DNA, the CDR3 is TGTGCCAGCAGCTTACCGACTAGCGGGATAGATACGCAGTATTTT. Using reference TRBV7-3 and TRBJ2-3 for the parts outside the CDR3, the full variable domain is GAGVSQTPSNKVTEKGKYVELRCDPISGHTALYWYRQSLGQGPEFLIYFQGTGAADDSGLPNDRFFAVRPEGSVSTLKIQRTERGDSAVYLCASSLPTSGIDTQYFGPGTRLTVL.

The count of this clone is one. This chain uses TRBV27 with TRBJ2-7, with 9 bases fitting TRBD1. Per the germline V gene, CDR1 is MNHEY and CDR2 is SMNVEV (reference sequence). CDR3 length: 14 residues. J lost 4 bases, V lost 5 bases, and 6 bases had no gene match. The CDR3 here is CASSHPGQGYEQYF. The CDR3 DNA is TGTGCCAGCAGTCACCCGGGACAGGGATACGAGCAGTACTTC.

This clone was detected once. The V call is TRBV18, the J call TRBJ2-1, with TRBD1 matching over 8 bases. The CDR3 runs 17 residues. The junction had 15 bases not matched to a gene; V was cut back by 4 bases and J by 7 bases. CDR1 is KGHSH, CDR2 LQKENI, per germline. DNA for the CDR3: TGTGCCAGCTCACTTCCCAACCTCCTCAGGGGGCGTAATGAGCAGTTCTTC. Protein: CASSLPNLLRGRNEQFF.

The sample holds one count of this clone. V gene TRBV6-6 combines with J gene TRBJ2-7; the D is unclear. Trimming stripped 6 bases from V and 9 bases from J, with 15 bases between. CDR3 length: 12 residues. The germline V gene has CDR1 MNHNY and CDR2 SVGAGI (reference sequence). CDR3 coding DNA: TGTGCCAGCAGGGCTGCCGAGGAGTGGCAGTACTTC. This encodes CASRAAEEWQYF.

This clone has only a few counts. The rearrangement links TRBV7-9 to TRBJ2-2, with D perhaps matching TRBD1 (5 bases). Trimming pared 1 base from V and 5 bases from J, leaving 8 bases between. The CDR3 is 14 residues long. The V gene's germline CDR1 is SEHNR and CDR2 FQNEAQ (reference sequence). The CDR3, as DNA: TGTGCCAGCAGCTTAGGGTCAGGGACCGGGGAGCTGTTTTTT. It codes for CASSLGSGTGELFF. The whole variable domain, filled in from reference TRBV7-9 and TRBJ2-2, reads DTGVSQNPRHKITKRGQNVTFRCDPISEHNRLYWYRQTLGQGPEFLTYFQNEAQLEKSRLLSDRFSAERPKGSFSTLEIQRTEQGDSAMYLCASSLGSGTGELFFGEGSRLTVL.

The chain joins TRBV6-5 to TRBJ1-1; D is undetermined. CDR3 length: 13 residues. The V gene lost 2 bases and the J gene lost 4 bases, with 8 bases spanning the gap. The germline gives CDR1 MNHEY, CDR2 SVGAGI. The CDR3 DNA follows: TGTGCCAGCAGTTACAGGGAGGGCACTGAAGCTTTCTTT. It encodes CASSYREGTEAFF.

The chain carries TRBV4-1 and TRBJ2-1; D is perhaps TRBD2 (5 bases). This CDR3 has 13 residues. CDR1 is MGHRA, CDR2 YSYEKL, per germline. V was pared by 5 bases and J by 5 bases, with 10 bases between. The chain's CDR3 is CASSARGNNEQFF. CDR3 in DNA: TGCGCCAGCAGCGCTCGGGGAAACAATGAGCAGTTCTTC.

This clone was seen a single time. This chain connects TRBV5-6 to TRBJ2-1; 7 bases agree with TRBD1. V lost 2 bases and J lost 0; bases outside the gene matches: 2. The CDR3 has 15 amino acids. CDR1 SGHDT and CDR2 YYEEEE come from the germline V gene. CDR3 sequence (DNA): TGTGCCAGCAGCTTTGGGACAGTCTCCTACAATGAGCAGTTCTTC. Protein: CASSFGTVSYNEQFF.

The chain recombines TRBV6-1 with TRBJ2-7; 9 bases are shared with TRBD1. Germline values: CDR1 MNHNS, CDR2 SASEGT. The CDR3 has 15 amino acids. Germline trimming cut 4 bases from V and 2 bases from J; bases unmatched to any gene: 6. The CDR3 loop reads CASSVPGTGPYEQYF. The CDR3 nucleotides are TGTGCCAGCAGTGTACCCGGGACAGGGCCCTACGAGCAGTACTTC.

The chain combines TRBV11-1 with TRBJ2-7; D remains ambiguous. The germline gives CDR1 SGHAT, CDR2 FQDESV (reference sequence). The CDR3 length is 13 residues. Deletions cut 5 bases from V and 0 bases from J, with 8 bases between. This CDR3 is CASSLFYSYEQYF. CDR3 DNA sequence: TGTGCCAGCAGCCTATTTTACTCCTACGAGCAGTACTTC.

The rearrangement uses TRBV5-1 and TRBJ2-7; 11 nucleotides match TRBD1. The CDR3 sequence is 15 residues long. The V gene's germline CDR1 is SGHRS and CDR2 YFSETQ. Trimming took 6 bases from V and 6 from J; bases not matched to a gene: 11. The CDR3 sequence is CASTSTPGQGGEQYF. CDR3 nucleotides: TGCGCCAGCACCTCCACGCCGGGACAGGGGGGCGAGCAGTACTTC.

This chain uses TRBV28 with TRBJ2-1; 7 nucleotides match TRBD2. J gave up 4 bases and V 3 bases, and 12 bases lay outside the gene matches. The CDR3 extends over 17 amino acids. Germline-derived CDR1 and CDR2 are MDHEN and SYDVKM. The CDR3 bases are TGTGCCAGCAGTTTTCGGGGGAGGGCCCCCGTTTACAATGAGCAGTTCTTC. Its protein product is CASSFRGRAPVYNEQFF.

The V call is TRBV6-6, the J call TRBJ2-5, with D unclear. Germline V gene sequence: CDR1 MNHNY, CDR2 SVGAGI (reference sequence). CDR3 length equals 13 residues. The V gene lost 5 bases and the J gene lost 7 bases, with 14 bases spanning the gap. CDR3 sequence reads: CASSTKTRGTQYF. CDR3 nucleotide sequence: TGTGCCAGCAGTACTAAAACCAGAGGGACCCAGTACTTC.

The chain combines TRBV29-1 with TRBJ2-1; 7 bases are shared with TRBD2. The J segment lost 4 bases and the V segment lost 3 bases, leaving 9 bases of the junction unmatched. Germline-derived CDR1 and CDR2 are SQVTM and ANQGSEA. CDR3 length: 15 residues. The CDR3 reads CSVELAARLYNEQFF. DNA of the CDR3: TGCAGCGTTGAGCTAGCGGCACGCTTATACAATGAGCAGTTCTTC.

The rearrangement uses TRBV5-4 and TRBJ2-1, with D unclear. Trimming removed 1 base at V and 5 bases at J, with 10 bases between. This CDR3 is built from 14 residues. Germline V gene data show CDR1 as SGHNT and CDR2 as YYREEE (reference sequence). The CDR3 DNA reads TGTGCCAGCAGCTTGAAGACTCGAGACAATGAGCAGTTCTTC. It codes for CASSLKTRDNEQFF. Full variable domain (missing parts from reference TRBV5-4 and TRBJ2-1): ETGVTQSPTHLIKTRGQQVTLRCSSQSGHNTVSWYQQALGQGPQFIFQYYREEENGRGNFPPRFSGLQFPNYSSELNVNALELDDSALYLCASSLKTRDNEQFFGPGTRLTVL.

The chain carries TRBV19 and TRBJ1-1, with a tentative D call TRBD1 (5 bases). The germline CDR1 and CDR2 sequences are LNHDA and SQIVND (reference sequence). The length of the CDR3 is 12 residues. V was trimmed by 3 bases and J by 6 bases, leaving 8 bases between them. For the CDR3, the DNA is TGTGCCAGTAGTATGGGGGGACCTGAAGCTTTCTTT. Amino acid sequence: CASSMGGPEAFF.

The chain recombines TRBV12-5 with TRBJ2-3; a weak D match, TRBD2 (6 bases). This CDR3 spans 16 amino acids. Germline loops: CDR1 LGHNT, CDR2 FRNRAP. V was cut by 6 bases and J by 2 bases, with 18 bases left in between. The CDR3 DNA is TGTGCTAGTGGATCGGGGCACGGGAGAGACACAGATACGCAGTATTTT. The encoded protein is CASGSGHGRDTDTQYF. The complete variable domain, with remaining parts taken from reference TRBV12-5 and TRBJ2-3, reads DARVTQTPRHKVTEMGQEVTMRCQPILGHNTVFWYRQTMMQGLELLAYFRNRAPLDDSGMPKDRFSAEMPDATLATLKIQPSEPRDSAVYFCASGSGHGRDTDTQYFGPGTRLTVL.

A single count supports this clone. The chain joins TRBV4-2 to TRBJ2-3; D ambiguous. Germline V gene lookup returns CDR1 LGHNA and CDR2 YNFKEQ. The CDR3 loop spans 16 amino acids. Trimming took off 0 bases at V and 0 bases at J, with 10 bases between the two ends. CDR3 residues: CASSQDTQSSTDTQYF. CDR3 sequence (DNA): TGTGCCAGCAGCCAAGATACACAGAGTAGCACAGATACGCAGTATTTT.

The rearrangement joins TRBV19 to TRBJ2-3; D not certain. The CDR3 sequence is 13 residues long. The V gene lost 7 bases and the J gene lost 2 bases, with 10 bases spanning the gap. Germline V gene data show CDR1 as LNHDA and CDR2 as SQIVND (reference sequence). The CDR3 coding sequence is TGTGCCAGTATTACAGCTAACACAGATACGCAGTATTTT. It specifies CASITANTDTQYF.

CDR3 sequence (DNA): TGTGCCAGCAGCTTGGCAGGGACAGGTTACTACGAGCAGTACTTC. As protein: CASSLAGTGYYEQYF. The J gene is TRBJ2-7, the V gene TRBV5-4, with 8 bases that match TRBD1. With V trimmed by 0 bases and J by 3 bases, 5 bases remained unmatched. This CDR3 has 15 residues. In germline, CDR1 is SGHNT, CDR2 YYREEE (reference sequence).

The chain links TRBV19 to TRBJ2-3, with a tentative D call TRBD2 (6 bases). CDR1 and CDR2 (germline): LNHDA, SQIVND (reference sequence). V was trimmed by 5 bases and J by 2 bases, leaving 14 bases between them. The CDR3 sequence is 15 residues long. The CDR3 loop is CASSLGGLNTDTQYF. In DNA form, the CDR3 reads TGTGCCAGTAGTCTCGGAGGGCTCAACACAGATACGCAGTATTTT.

V and J are TRBV6-6 and TRBJ2-7; 14 bases fit TRBD2. The CDR3 runs to 15 residues. From germline, CDR1 is MNHNY and CDR2 SVGAGI (reference sequence). The ends lost 0 bases at V and 10 bases at J; junction bases unmatched: 5. The CDR3 DNA is TGTGCCAGCAGTTACTCGACTAGCGGGAGGGCGTCCCAGTACTTC. Translating it yields CASSYSTSGRASQYF.

The chain recombines TRBV18 with TRBJ2-7; TRBD1 matches 7 bases. Germline assignment: CDR1 KGHSH and CDR2 LQKENI. With 0 bases clipped from V and 4 bases from J, the junction kept 9 bases outside the gene matches. CDR3 size: 16 residues. CDR3 sequence reads: CASSPPRVGGTYEQYF. CDR3 DNA sequence: TGTGCCAGCTCACCACCCCGGGTAGGGGGCACATACGAGCAGTACTTC.

This clone turned up a few times. This chain links TRBV7-6 with TRBJ2-1; tentative D call: TRBD1 (5 bases). Germline loops: CDR1 SGHVS, CDR2 FNYEAQ. V was clipped by 1 base and J by 5 bases, with 9 bases between them. This CDR3 has 14 residues. The CDR3 sequence: CASSLESDNNEQFF. CDR3 DNA sequence: TGTGCCAGCAGCTTAGAGTCGGACAACAATGAGCAGTTCTTC. The full variable domain, its missing parts supplied by reference TRBV7-6 and TRBJ2-1, is GAGVSQSPRYKVTKRGQDVALRCDPISGHVSLYWYRQALGQGPEFLTYFNYEAQQDKSGLPNDRFSAERPEGSISTLTIQRTEQRDSAMYRCASSLESDNNEQFFGPGTRLTVL.

The chain is built from TRBV27 and TRBJ1-5, with a weak D call TRBD1 (5 bases). Germline V gene data show CDR1 as MNHEY and CDR2 as SMNVEV (reference sequence). Trimming took off 2 bases at V and 0 bases at J, with 8 bases between the two ends. There are 15 residues in the CDR3. In nucleotides, the CDR3 is TGTGCCAGCAGTTTACGGGGACTTAGCAATCAGCCCCAGCATTTT. It specifies CASSLRGLSNQPQHF.

The chain combines TRBV18 with TRBJ2-1; TRBD2 matches 7 bases. This CDR3 region has 18 residues. The germline V gene encodes CDR1 KGHSH and CDR2 LQKENI. J gave up 6 bases and V 3 bases, and 17 bases lay outside the gene matches. CDR3 residues: CASSPKRRGRGKVNEQFF. The CDR3 DNA reads TGTGCCAGCTCACCGAAGAGGCGCGGGAGAGGGAAAGTCAATGAGCAGTTCTTC.